This T cell receptor beta chain was observed in a study of blood T cell repertoires in COVID-19. The assay was immunoSEQ multiplex PCR, and TCRdb's table has in-frame clones only and misses some. The sample lists hundreds of thousands of clones; around 91% were seen once. Participants were placed into cohorts based on the clinical history they reported. Cohort 3 donors were reported recovered after two negative PCRs, clearance, or symptom resolution. This CDR3 has 17 residues. V dropped 0 bases and J dropped 5; count of bases not matched to a gene: 11. CDR1 SGHRS and CDR2 YFSETQ come from the germline V gene.

The sample was PBMCs or T cells enriched from blood (not recorded which). J is TRBJ2-5 and V is TRBV5-1, with 9 bases that match TRBD1. The source is a woman in her late teens or twenties who had recovered from COVID-19. In nucleotides, the CDR3 is TGCGCCAGCAGCTTGGGACAGGGGGAGCGAGTAGGGGAGACCCAGTACTTC. Translation gives CASSLGQGERVGETQYF.